These T cell receptor beta chains were read from a single sample in a study of T cells after yellow fever vaccination. TCRdb itself ran the 5' RACE reads through MiXCR, one entry per CDR3 protein. This sample has hundreds of thousands of distinct CDR3 sequences; about 12% occur once, and the top ten carry 14% to 15%. The material was PBMCs, obtained on the day of the yellow fever booster vaccination. These receptors were taken from a man between 25 and 39 years old who received the YFV17D yellow fever vaccine. Each CDR3 is given with its conserved first and last residue. Each record gives: CDR3 length, clone size, D gene, V gene, J gene, CDR3 DNA, CDR3 protein. The D gene is left open where the match is weak. Clone size appears in some rows only: once, few, many, or a class for an expanded clone.

CDR3 length: 14; clone size: few; D gene: -; V gene: TRBV20-1; J gene: TRBJ2-1; CDR3 DNA: TGCAGTGCTAGAGATACCACTAATCCTAATGAGCAGTTCTTC; CDR3 protein: CSARDTTNPNEQFF
CDR3 length: 16; clone size: many; D gene: -; V gene: TRBV15; J gene: TRBJ2-1; CDR3 DNA: TGTGCCACCAGCAGAGGCAGCGCCCTCTCCTACAATGAGCAGTTCTTC; CDR3 protein: CATSRGSALSYNEQFF
CDR3 length: 15; clone size: many; D gene: TRBD1; V gene: TRBV7-2; J gene: TRBJ2-7; CDR3 DNA: TGTGCCAGCAGCGCCCGTAGACAGGGGGCTAACGAGCAGTACTTC; CDR3 protein: CASSARRQGANEQYF
CDR3 length: 12; clone size: few; D gene: TRBD2; V gene: TRBV5-1; J gene: TRBJ2-1; CDR3 DNA: TGCGCCAGCAGTTCCGGGACTAGCGGTTTGTTCTTC; CDR3 protein: CASSSGTSGLFF
CDR3 length: 15; clone size: few; D gene: -; V gene: TRBV20-1; J gene: TRBJ2-1; CDR3 DNA: TGCAGTGCTAGAGATTCAGGGCTTGACTACAATGAGCAGTTCTTC; CDR3 protein: CSARDSGLDYNEQFF
CDR3 length: 13; clone size: few; D gene: -; V gene: TRBV20-1; J gene: TRBJ1-1; CDR3 DNA: TGCAGTGCTAGAATGGAAACGGGCACTGAAGCTTTCTTT; CDR3 protein: CSARMETGTEAFF
CDR3 length: 12; clone size: few; D gene: -; V gene: TRBV7-9; J gene: TRBJ2-7; CDR3 DNA: TGTGCCAGCAGCCAGACAGTTTTAGCGCAGTACTTC; CDR3 protein: CASSQTVLAQYF
CDR3 length: 13; clone size: -; D gene: -; V gene: TRBV10-3; J gene: TRBJ2-1; CDR3 DNA: TGTGCCATCAGTGAGGTACAGTCCAATGAGCAGTTCTTC; CDR3 protein: CAISEVQSNEQFF
CDR3 length: 15; clone size: few; D gene: TRBD1; V gene: TRBV19; J gene: TRBJ2-1; CDR3 DNA: TGTGCCAGTAGTCTCTCCGGACAGGGTTGGGGTGAGCAGTTCTTC; CDR3 protein: CASSLSGQGWGEQFF
CDR3 length: 15; clone size: few; D gene: -; V gene: TRBV6-5; J gene: TRBJ1-6; CDR3 DNA: TGTGCCAGCAAGTTACTCCGGGACGGGAATTCACCCCTCCACTTT; CDR3 protein: CASKLLRDGNSPLHF
CDR3 length: 13; clone size: -; D gene: TRBD1; V gene: TRBV29-1; J gene: TRBJ2-5; CDR3 DNA: TGCAGCGTTTTGGGGACAGCGATGGAGACCCAGTACTTC; CDR3 protein: CSVLGTAMETQYF
CDR3 length: 15; clone size: few; D gene: -; V gene: TRBV5-6; J gene: TRBJ1-5; CDR3 DNA: TGTGCCAGCAGCCAGGGTATTTGGAGCAATCAGCCCCAGCATTTT; CDR3 protein: CASSQGIWSNQPQHF
CDR3 length: 13; clone size: -; D gene: -; V gene: TRBV11-3; J gene: TRBJ2-6; CDR3 DNA: TGTGCCAGCAGCAAAATTGGGGCCAACGTCCTGACTTTC; CDR3 protein: CASSKIGANVLTF
CDR3 length: 14; clone size: -; D gene: -; V gene: TRBV4-3; J gene: TRBJ2-1; CDR3 DNA: TGCGCCAGCAGCCAAGATGGGGGGCTAGCCAAGCAGTTCTTC; CDR3 protein: CASSQDGGLAKQFF
CDR3 length: 16; clone size: many; D gene: -; V gene: TRBV7-9; J gene: TRBJ1-4; CDR3 DNA: TGTGCCAGCAGCTCCCTGACATGGGCAACTAATGAAAAACTGTTTTTT; CDR3 protein: CASSSLTWATNEKLFF
CDR3 length: 13; clone size: few; D gene: -; V gene: TRBV6-2/TRBV6-3; J gene: TRBJ1-5; CDR3 DNA: TGTGCCAGCGGGGGACGCTTCAATCAGCCCCAGCATTTT; CDR3 protein: CASGGRFNQPQHF
CDR3 length: 14; clone size: few; D gene: TRBD1; V gene: TRBV24-1; J gene: TRBJ2-1; CDR3 DNA: TGTGCCACCCGGGGGACAGGGACCAACAATGAGCAGTTCTTC; CDR3 protein: CATRGTGTNNEQFF
CDR3 length: 14; clone size: -; D gene: -; V gene: TRBV19; J gene: TRBJ1-6; CDR3 DNA: TGTGCCAGTACCCTCCGACAAGCAAGTTCACCCCTCCACTTT; CDR3 protein: CASTLRQASSPLHF
CDR3 length: 12; clone size: -; D gene: -; V gene: TRBV25-1; J gene: TRBJ1-1; CDR3 DNA: TGTGCCAGCAGTGGCGGGGGGCCCAAAGCTTTCTTT; CDR3 protein: CASSGGGPKAFF
CDR3 length: 13; clone size: -; D gene: -; V gene: TRBV28; J gene: TRBJ1-1; CDR3 DNA: TGTGCCAGCAGTTTGGGACAATTCTCTGAAGCTTTCTTT; CDR3 protein: CASSLGQFSEAFF
CDR3 length: 14; clone size: -; D gene: TRBD1; V gene: TRBV6-1; J gene: TRBJ2-5; CDR3 DNA: TGTGCCAGCAGCCCCTGGACAGGGTCAGAGACCCAGTACTTC; CDR3 protein: CASSPWTGSETQYF
CDR3 length: 15; clone size: few; D gene: -; V gene: TRBV3-1; J gene: TRBJ2-5; CDR3 DNA: TGTGCCAGCAGCCAATTATCCCCGGGAGTGGAGACCCAGTACTTC; CDR3 protein: CASSQLSPGVETQYF
CDR3 length: 11; clone size: many; D gene: -; V gene: TRBV5-1; J gene: TRBJ2-7; CDR3 DNA: TGCGCCAGCAGCTTGGAGCACGAGCAGTACTTC; CDR3 protein: CASSLEHEQYF
CDR3 length: 13; clone size: many; D gene: -; V gene: TRBV12-3/TRBV12-4; J gene: TRBJ1-3; CDR3 DNA: TGTGCCAGCACCCTGACAGCCGGAAACACCATATATTTT; CDR3 protein: CASTLTAGNTIYF
CDR3 length: 13; clone size: -; D gene: -; V gene: TRBV7-2; J gene: TRBJ2-7; CDR3 DNA: TGTGCCAGCAGCTTGTACAGACGGGACGAGCAGTACTTC; CDR3 protein: CASSLYRRDEQYF
CDR3 length: 15; clone size: -; D gene: -; V gene: TRBV14; J gene: TRBJ2-7; CDR3 DNA: TGTGCCAGCAGCCAAGACCGGACAGTCCCTTCCCAGCAGTACTTC; CDR3 protein: CASSQDRTVPSQQYF
CDR3 length: 15; clone size: many; D gene: TRBD2; V gene: TRBV7-2; J gene: TRBJ2-1; CDR3 DNA: TGTGCCAGCAGCGCTGGACTAGCGGGAGGTCTTGAGCAGTTCTTC; CDR3 protein: CASSAGLAGGLEQFF
CDR3 length: 17; clone size: -; D gene: -; V gene: TRBV18; J gene: TRBJ2-4; CDR3 DNA: TGTGCCAGCTCACCACGAGGGACTGGACGGGCCAAAAACATTCAGTACTTC; CDR3 protein: CASSPRGTGRAKNIQYF
CDR3 length: 13; clone size: -; D gene: -; V gene: TRBV7-9; J gene: TRBJ2-7; CDR3 DNA: TGTGCCAGCAGCTTAGCTGTGGGAAATGAGCAGTACTTC; CDR3 protein: CASSLAVGNEQYF
CDR3 length: 15; clone size: few; D gene: -; V gene: TRBV28; J gene: TRBJ2-5; CDR3 DNA: TGTGCCAGCAGTTTCGAAGCGTTCGGAAAGAGAACCCAGTACTTC; CDR3 protein: CASSFEAFGKRTQYF
CDR3 length: 15; clone size: -; D gene: -; V gene: TRBV6-2/TRBV6-3; J gene: TRBJ2-1; CDR3 DNA: TGTGCCAGCAGTAAGTCAGGACAGACTTTTGGTGAGCAGTTCTTC; CDR3 protein: CASSKSGQTFGEQFF
CDR3 length: 13; clone size: few; D gene: TRBD1; V gene: TRBV18; J gene: TRBJ2-7; CDR3 DNA: TGTGCCAGCTCAATTGGGACAGCGAGGGAGCAGTACTTC; CDR3 protein: CASSIGTAREQYF
CDR3 length: 15; clone size: few; D gene: -; V gene: TRBV3-1; J gene: TRBJ2-1; CDR3 DNA: TGTGCCAGCAGCCCCGGACTATTATGGCCCCCTGAGCAGTTCTTC; CDR3 protein: CASSPGLLWPPEQFF
CDR3 length: 14; clone size: -; D gene: -; V gene: TRBV7-9; J gene: TRBJ2-5; CDR3 DNA: TGTGCCAGCAGCATTTTCCTAGCAGCGGAGACCCAGTACTTC; CDR3 protein: CASSIFLAAETQYF
CDR3 length: 15; clone size: few; D gene: -; V gene: TRBV29-1; J gene: TRBJ2-7; CDR3 DNA: TGCAGCGTTGTTAAGGGGGAGTTAATTTCCTACGAGCAGTACTTC; CDR3 protein: CSVVKGELISYEQYF
CDR3 length: 17; clone size: -; D gene: -; V gene: TRBV18; J gene: TRBJ2-5; CDR3 DNA: TGTGCCAGCTCGTACCTGCCGGTCGGACAGCTAAGGGAGACCCAGTACTTC; CDR3 protein: CASSYLPVGQLRETQYF
CDR3 length: 12; clone size: -; D gene: -; V gene: TRBV4-3; J gene: TRBJ2-1; CDR3 DNA: TGCGCCAGCAGCCAAGAAGTCAATGAGCAGTTCTTC; CDR3 protein: CASSQEVNEQFF
CDR3 length: 16; clone size: few; D gene: -; V gene: TRBV5-1; J gene: TRBJ2-7; CDR3 DNA: TGCGCCAGCAGCTCTAAACCGACAGCGAGCTCCTACGAGCAGTACTTC; CDR3 protein: CASSSKPTASSYEQYF
CDR3 length: 13; clone size: -; D gene: -; V gene: TRBV28; J gene: TRBJ1-2; CDR3 DNA: TGTGCCAGCAGTTCGGTTCCCCCCCCTGGCTACACCTTC; CDR3 protein: CASSSVPPPGYTF
CDR3 length: 13; clone size: -; D gene: -; V gene: TRBV28; J gene: TRBJ1-6; CDR3 DNA: TGTGCCAGCAGTCGACCAAGTAATTCACCCCTCCACTTT; CDR3 protein: CASSRPSNSPLHF
CDR3 length: 16; clone size: -; D gene: -; V gene: TRBV20-1; J gene: TRBJ1-2; CDR3 DNA: TGCAGTGCTAGAGGGGATTACAGGGTAGCTAACTATGGCTACACCTTC; CDR3 protein: CSARGDYRVANYGYTF
CDR3 length: 16; clone size: -; D gene: -; V gene: TRBV6-5; J gene: TRBJ2-7; CDR3 DNA: TGTGCCAGCAGTTTTGACCGGGACCAAAACTCCTACGAGCAGTACTTC; CDR3 protein: CASSFDRDQNSYEQYF
CDR3 length: 17; clone size: -; D gene: -; V gene: TRBV12-3/TRBV12-4; J gene: TRBJ2-6; CDR3 DNA: TGTGCCAGCAGTTTAGGGAGGTTCAGCTCTGGGGCCAACGTCCTGACTTTC; CDR3 protein: CASSLGRFSSGANVLTF
CDR3 length: 14; clone size: few; D gene: -; V gene: TRBV25-1; J gene: TRBJ2-5; CDR3 DNA: TGTGCCAGCAGTGGAAATGGGGCCGGAGAGACCCAGTACTTC; CDR3 protein: CASSGNGAGETQYF
CDR3 length: 14; clone size: -; D gene: -; V gene: TRBV6-4; J gene: TRBJ2-2; CDR3 DNA: TGTGCCAGGCTCTGGGGGGCAAACACCGGGGAGCTGTTTTTT; CDR3 protein: CARLWGANTGELFF
CDR3 length: 14; clone size: -; D gene: -; V gene: TRBV27; J gene: TRBJ2-2; CDR3 DNA: TGTGCCATCAGTTTACTTCCACGGGGCGGGGAGCTGTTTTTT; CDR3 protein: CAISLLPRGGELFF
CDR3 length: 17; clone size: many; D gene: -; V gene: TRBV24-1; J gene: TRBJ2-1; CDR3 DNA: TGTGCCACCAGTGATCCCTCTGGGGTCCCGGGGTACAATGAGCAGTTCTTC; CDR3 protein: CATSDPSGVPGYNEQFF
CDR3 length: 18; clone size: -; D gene: TRBD2; V gene: TRBV6-5; J gene: TRBJ2-3; CDR3 DNA: TGTGCCAGCAGTTACTCGAAGGCTAGCGGGCCAGACACAGATACGCAGTATTTT; CDR3 protein: CASSYSKASGPDTDTQYF
CDR3 length: 14; clone size: few; D gene: -; V gene: TRBV20-1; J gene: TRBJ2-4; CDR3 DNA: TGCAGTGCTAGAGTTGCGACAGCCAAAAACATTCAGTACTTC; CDR3 protein: CSARVATAKNIQYF
CDR3 length: 13; clone size: -; D gene: -; V gene: TRBV7-6; J gene: TRBJ2-1; CDR3 DNA: TGTGCCAGCAGCTTGGGGGATCTTAATGAGCAGTTCTTC; CDR3 protein: CASSLGDLNEQFF
CDR3 length: 15; clone size: few; D gene: TRBD1; V gene: TRBV27; J gene: TRBJ2-5; CDR3 DNA: TGTGCCAGCAGTCCCGGCGGACAGGGTATGAGGACCCAGTACTTC; CDR3 protein: CASSPGGQGMRTQYF
CDR3 length: 17; clone size: -; D gene: TRBD1; V gene: TRBV5-1; J gene: TRBJ2-1; CDR3 DNA: TGCGCCAGCAGCCCCCGAGGGGGCAGTCTCCTTAGCATTGAGCAGTTCTTC; CDR3 protein: CASSPRGGSLLSIEQFF
CDR3 length: 18; clone size: few; D gene: TRBD2; V gene: TRBV10-1; J gene: TRBJ2-2; CDR3 DNA: TGCGCCAGCAGTACCGGGACTAGCGGGAGACCGAACACCGGGGAGCTGTTTTTT; CDR3 protein: CASSTGTSGRPNTGELFF
CDR3 length: 14; clone size: -; D gene: TRBD1; V gene: TRBV12-3/TRBV12-4; J gene: TRBJ2-6; CDR3 DNA: TGTGCCAGCAGTCTCGGGAACAGGGGTGGCGTCCTGACTTTC; CDR3 protein: CASSLGNRGGVLTF
CDR3 length: 13; clone size: few; D gene: -; V gene: TRBV10-3; J gene: TRBJ2-1; CDR3 DNA: TGTGCCATCAGTGGTGGGACCGACAATGAGCAGTTCTTC; CDR3 protein: CAISGGTDNEQFF